The next 22 T cell receptor beta chains were all read from a single sample in a study of identical twins. TCRdb reprocessed the 5' RACE reads with MiXCR, giving one entry per CDR3 protein. The sample shows under 450,000 distinct CDR3 sequences, less than 20% of them seen only once. The sequenced material came from naive T cells sorted from blood. Every receptor here comes from a man in his fifties or sixties in good health.

This chain links TRBV18 with TRBJ2-1; no clear D gene. The germline V gene encodes CDR1 KGHSH and CDR2 LQKENI. This CDR3 has 14 amino acids. V was shortened by 3 bases and J by 6 bases, with 12 bases between the two germline ends. CDR3 sequence (DNA): TGTGCCAGCTCACCGAATAGGGCTGGCAATGAGCAGTTCTTC. It is translated as CASSPNRAGNEQFF.

Many counts were recorded for this clonotype. The chain links TRBV27 to TRBJ1-1; D is unresolved. The CDR3 runs 13 residues. The germline V gene has CDR1 MNHEY and CDR2 SMNVEV (reference sequence). V lost 1 base, J lost 5 bases, and 8 bases lay in between. In DNA form, the CDR3 reads TGTGCCAGCAGTTTATACGAGAGGACTGAAGCTTTCTTT. Translated, it gives CASSLYERTEAFF.

This clonotype was observed many times. The rearrangement joins TRBV4-2 to TRBJ2-7; D not resolved. The CDR3 sequence is 16 residues long. V was shortened by 0 bases and J by 0 bases, with 12 bases between the two germline ends. Germline V gene sequence: CDR1 LGHNA, CDR2 YNFKEQ. In DNA form, the CDR3 reads TGTGCCAGCAGCCAAGATAGGGCAGCCTCCTCCTACGAGCAGTACTTC. Its translation: CASSQDRAASSYEQYF.

This clonotype was counted a few times. The chain employs TRBV2 and TRBJ1-5; weak D call: TRBD1 (6 bases). The CDR3 spans 19 residues. V dropped 4 bases and J dropped 0 bases, with 22 bases sitting between them. Germline CDR1 is SNHLY and CDR2 is FYNNEI. CDR3 protein: CASSANGGESSNSNQPQHF. The CDR3 coding sequence is TGTGCCAGCAGTGCTAATGGGGGCGAATCTTCCAATAGCAATCAGCCCCAGCATTTT.

This clonotype came up many times. This chain connects TRBV20-1 to TRBJ1-1, with TRBD1 as a possible D gene (5 bases). CDR3 length equals 14 residues. Germline V gene sequence: CDR1 DFQATT, CDR2 SNEGSKA (reference sequence). Trimming removed 4 bases from V and 1 base from J, with 13 bases in between. CDR3 residues: CSANEGRGNTEAFF. The DNA of the CDR3 is TGCAGTGCTAACGAGGGGCGAGGGAACACTGAAGCTTTCTTT.

This clonotype was detected only a few times. The rearrangement links TRBV12-3 or TRBV12-4 to TRBJ2-3, with TRBD2 matching 9 bases. V gave up 2 bases and J gave up 5 bases; unmatched junction bases: 11. This CDR3 spans 17 amino acids. CDR3 sequence reads: CASSLRGSGSSRDTQYF. The CDR3, as DNA: TGTGCCAGCAGTTTACGGGGTAGCGGGAGTAGTAGAGATACGCAGTATTTT.

This clonotype has a handful of counts. The chain recombines TRBV15 with TRBJ2-7, with D tentatively TRBD2 (5 bases). V was shortened by 1 base and J by 1 base, with 11 bases between the two germline ends. Germline lookup yields CDR1 LNHNV and CDR2 YYDKDF (reference sequence). The CDR3 spans 15 residues. The CDR3 DNA reads as TGTGCCACCAGCAGAGCGAGAGGGTGGTCCTACGAGCAGTACTTC. This codes for CATSRARGWSYEQYF.

A few counts support this clonotype. The gene calls are TRBV20-1 and TRBJ2-1, with TRBD2 identical over 10 bases. Germline V gene data show CDR1 as DFQATT and CDR2 as SNEGSKA (reference sequence). V shed 6 bases, J shed 7 bases, and the junction held 15 bases outside the gene matches. This CDR3 spans 16 amino acids. The CDR3 nucleotides read TGCAGTGCCCGAGGTGGCAGCGGGAGGGCCGTTAATGAGCAGTTCTTC. Translation gives CSARGGSGRAVNEQFF.

This clonotype was detected a few times. The rearrangement uses TRBV12-3 or TRBV12-4 and TRBJ2-5; 15 bases map to TRBD2. The length of the CDR3 is 17 residues. J gave up 5 bases and V 4 bases, and 8 bases lay outside the gene matches. The CDR3 sequence is CASSWGGLAGGGETQYF. The CDR3 DNA reads TGTGCCAGCAGTTGGGGCGGACTAGCGGGAGGGGGTGAGACCCAGTACTTC.

This clonotype was observed many times. The V call is TRBV4-3, the J call TRBJ1-2; D ambiguous. Germline V CDR1 and CDR2: LGHNA, YSLEER. The V end was cut by 5 bases, the J end by 4 bases, with 20 bases between. The CDR3 runs to 16 residues. CDR3 in amino acids: CASSRDMGREVYGYTF. The DNA of the CDR3 is TGCGCCAGCAGCAGAGACATGGGCCGGGAGGTCTATGGCTACACCTTC.

This clonotype was picked up many times. The chain joins TRBV6-1 to TRBJ2-1, with TRBD2 matching 8 bases. The germline gives CDR1 MNHNS, CDR2 SASEGT. The CDR3 covers 15 residues. Germline trimming cut 11 bases from V and 4 bases from J; bases unmatched to any gene: 13. This chain's CDR3 is CAGYRWTSPYNEQFF. The CDR3 DNA is TGTGCCGGATACCGATGGACTAGCCCGTACAATGAGCAGTTCTTC.

This clonotype was counted only a few times. The J gene is TRBJ2-7, the V gene TRBV13; the match to TRBD1 covers 7 bases. Germline trimming cut 7 bases from V and 3 bases from J; bases unmatched to any gene: 3. Germline V gene lookup returns CDR1 PRHDT and CDR2 FYEKMQ (reference sequence). The CDR3 covers 12 residues. For the CDR3, the DNA is TGTGCCAGCACAGCAGGGGGCTACGAGCAGTACTTC. Translating it yields CASTAGGYEQYF.

The CDR3: CASSHPKEGYEQYF. For the CDR3, the DNA is TGTGCCAGCAGCCATCCAAAAGAGGGGTACGAGCAGTACTTC. This chain connects TRBV7-2 to TRBJ2-7; D may be TRBD1 or TRBD2 (5 bases each). Trimming removed 5 bases at V and 4 bases at J, with 15 bases between. Germline-derived CDR1 and CDR2 are SGHTA and FQGNSA. The CDR3 runs 14 residues.

This clonotype was seen ten or more times. V usage is TRBV5-1 and J usage is TRBJ2-3, with TRBD1 matching over 7 bases. The CDR3 is 15 amino acids. J was trimmed by 2 bases and V by 0 bases; bases with no gene match: 3. The germline gives CDR1 SGHRS, CDR2 YFSETQ. The CDR3 nucleotides are TGCGCCAGCAGCTTGGCCGAGGGGGCCACAGATACGCAGTATTTT. It specifies CASSLAEGATDTQYF.

This clonotype was counted a few times. This chain links TRBV13 with TRBJ2-1; 10 nucleotides match TRBD1. Losses at the gene ends were 6 bases for V and 8 bases for J; bases not matched to a gene: 10. Germline assignment: CDR1 PRHDT and CDR2 FYEKMQ (reference sequence). CDR3 length: 15 residues. CDR3 DNA: TGTGCCAGCAGTAGGGAAGACAGGGGGCCTGATGAGCAGTTCTTC. Translating gives CASSREDRGPDEQFF.

This chain links TRBV28 with TRBJ2-4, with D possibly being TRBD1 or TRBD2 (5 bases each). CDR1 and CDR2 (germline): MDHEN, SYDVKM. The CDR3 contains 15 residues. V was clipped by 3 bases and J by 2 bases, with 11 bases between them. CDR3 loop: CASSFPGATKNIQYF. CDR3 sequence (DNA): TGTGCCAGCAGTTTCCCCGGGGCCACCAAAAACATTCAGTACTTC.

The V call is TRBV7-2, the J call TRBJ2-7; the D gene is possibly TRBD1 (6 bases). The germline gives CDR1 SGHTA, CDR2 FQGNSA. This CDR3 region has 15 residues. The V end lost 6 bases, the J end lost 1 base, and 16 bases lay between the germline ends. This CDR3 is CASRGLGTRSYEQYF. Here the CDR3 DNA reads TGTGCCAGCAGAGGCCTCGGGACAAGATCCTACGAGCAGTACTTC.

There are a few counts of this clonotype. The V gene is TRBV7-9, the J gene TRBJ2-7, with TRBD1 matching over 9 bases. CDR1 SEHNR and CDR2 FQNEAQ come from the germline V gene (reference sequence). V lost 3 bases, J lost 2 bases, and 5 bases stayed unmatched. The CDR3 sequence is 15 residues long. Written as DNA, the CDR3 is TGTGCCAGCAGCTTCGGGACAGGGACTACCTACGAGCAGTACTTC. This sequence encodes CASSFGTGTTYEQYF.

This clonotype was observed at least ten times. The V gene is TRBV10-3, the J gene TRBJ1-3; possibly TRBD1 for D (5 bases). V dropped 3 bases and J dropped 4 bases, with 19 bases sitting between them. Germline V gene lookup returns CDR1 ENHRY and CDR2 SYGVKD. This CDR3 has 17 residues. DNA of the CDR3: TGTGCCATCAGTGAATGGGCAGGGAGAGGCTCAGGAAACACCATATATTTT. It codes for CAISEWAGRGSGNTIYF.

There are a few counts of this clonotype. The J gene is TRBJ2-7, the V gene TRBV2; D could derive from TRBD1 or TRBD2 (5 bases each). Germline assignment: CDR1 SNHLY and CDR2 FYNNEI. The CDR3 consists of 12 residues. V was pared by 8 bases and J by 2 bases, with 10 bases between. The CDR3 DNA sequence: TGTGCCAGCGGGGACGGAACCTACGAGCAGTACTTC. Protein sequence: CASGDGTYEQYF.

The sample holds a few counts of this clonotype. This rearrangement joins TRBV18 to TRBJ1-2, with 10 bases fitting TRBD1. The CDR3 has 15 amino acids. The germline V gene encodes CDR1 KGHSH and CDR2 LQKENI. Trimming took 5 bases from V and 4 from J; bases not matched to a gene: 7. Here the CDR3 DNA reads TGTGCCAGCTCAAGTCCCGGGACAGGGGCCTATGGCTACACCTTC. It codes for CASSSPGTGAYGYTF.

J is TRBJ2-1 and V is TRBV9; TRBD2 matches at 8 bases. The CDR3 has 17 residues. Germline lookup yields CDR1 SGDLS and CDR2 YYNGEE. V lost 0 bases, J lost 0 bases, and 5 bases stayed unmatched. The CDR3 loop reads CASSVGRSGSSYNEQFF. The CDR3 DNA is TGTGCCAGCAGCGTAGGTAGGAGCGGGAGCTCCTACAATGAGCAGTTCTTC.